This entry lists 20 T cell receptor beta chains sequenced from one sample in a study of blood T cell repertoires in COVID-19. The assay was immunoSEQ multiplex PCR, and TCRdb's table has in-frame clones only and misses some. The table records about 90,000 clones, approximately 88% of them present only once. Sequencing used peripheral blood. These receptors were collected from a woman aged 80 or over with active or convalescent COVID-19.

The chain joins TRBV4-1 to TRBJ2-7, with D possibly matching TRBD2 (5 bases). The ends were cut back, 0 bases at V and 0 bases at J, with 9 bases in the middle. In germline, CDR1 is MGHRA, CDR2 YSYEKL. The CDR3 loop spans 15 amino acids. The CDR3 DNA is TGCGCCAGCAGCCAAGATCTAGCTTACTCCTACGAGCAGTACTTC. This translates into CASSQDLAYSYEQYF.

The J gene is TRBJ1-2, the V gene TRBV5-1; D remains ambiguous. Germline CDR1 and CDR2: SGHRS and YFSETQ. This CDR3 is 13 amino acids long. V was cut by 5 bases and J by 1 base, with 9 bases left in between. CDR3 protein: CASSYGVNYGYTF. For the CDR3, the DNA is TGCGCCAGCAGTTACGGGGTTAACTATGGCTACACCTTC.

The chain employs TRBV11-2 and TRBJ2-3; no definite D call. The CDR3 totals 15 residues. Germline CDR1 reads SGHAT; CDR2 reads FQNNGV. The V end was cut by 1 base, the J end by 2 bases, with 10 bases between. This chain's CDR3 is CASSLVPGPTDTQYF. The CDR3 nucleotides are TGTGCCAGCAGCTTAGTTCCGGGTCCCACAGATACGCAGTATTTT.

The V call is TRBV10-3, the J call TRBJ1-2, with 9 bases lining up with TRBD1. The CDR3 covers 14 residues. V shed 7 bases and J 8 bases; nucleotides not matched to a gene: 11. Germline V gene lookup returns CDR1 ENHRY and CDR2 SYGVKD. The CDR3 DNA reads TGTGCCATCACCATAAACCGGGACAGGGAAGGCTACACCTTC. Protein sequence: CAITINRDREGYTF.

The chain couples TRBV2 to TRBJ1-2; D is undetermined. The CDR3 totals 11 residues. Between the trimmed V and J ends, which lost 1 base and 8 bases, there was a span of 5 bases. Germline V gene lookup returns CDR1 SNHLY and CDR2 FYNNEI. The CDR3: CASSEVMGYTF. DNA for the CDR3: TGTGCCAGCAGTGAAGTCATGGGCTACACCTTC.

The chain is built from TRBV30 and TRBJ1-1; D is ambiguous. This CDR3 is 14 amino acids long. Trimming stripped 0 bases from V and 11 bases from J, with 19 bases between. CDR1 GTSNPN and CDR2 SVGIG come from the germline V gene (reference sequence). The CDR3 is CAWSVIGSAATAFF. The CDR3 nucleotides read TGTGCCTGGAGTGTAATAGGCTCGGCGGCCACGGCTTTCTTT.

The J gene is TRBJ1-2, the V gene TRBV6-2 or TRBV6-3; no reliable D call. The V gene's germline CDR1 is MNHEY and CDR2 SVGEGT. The V gene lost 6 bases and the J gene lost 4 bases, with 12 bases spanning the gap. This CDR3 spans 13 amino acids. The CDR3 loop reads CASSPSRVYGYTF. In DNA, the CDR3 is TGTGCCAGCAGCCCCTCTCGGGTCTATGGCTACACCTTC.

This clone came up a few times. V is TRBV10-3 and J is TRBJ1-1; D remains unclear. The CDR3 totals 14 residues. Trimming removed 2 bases at V and 1 base at J, with 8 bases between. Germline V lookup: CDR1 ENHRY, CDR2 SYGVKD. The CDR3, as DNA: TGTGCCATCAGTGAGGGAGTGGGGAACACTGAAGCTTTCTTT. Residues: CAISEGVGNTEAFF.

V gene TRBV9 combines with J gene TRBJ2-1, with a tentative D call TRBD1 (6 bases). Germline CDR1 is SGDLS and CDR2 is YYNGEE. There are 15 residues in the CDR3. The V gene lost 0 bases and the J gene lost 0 bases, with 7 bases spanning the gap. The CDR3 sequence: CASSVEGGSYNEQFF. DNA for the CDR3: TGTGCCAGCAGCGTAGAAGGGGGCTCCTACAATGAGCAGTTCTTC.

The V and J genes are TRBV7-6 and TRBJ1-2, with 10 positions matching TRBD1. V was clipped by 5 bases and J by 5 bases; unmatched bases: 8. Germline V gives CDR1 SGHVS, CDR2 FNYEAQ. The CDR3 covers 15 residues. The CDR3 coding sequence is TGTGCCAGCAGCGTAACCGGGACAGGGGAATATGGCTACACCTTC. The encoded protein is CASSVTGTGEYGYTF.

The chain couples TRBV5-4 to TRBJ2-5, with unresolved D. CDR3 length equals 12 residues. Germline loops: CDR1 SGHNT, CDR2 YYREEE (reference sequence). V lost 2 bases and J 4 bases, leaving 6 bases between the germline ends. CDR3: CASSFNPETQYF. DNA of the CDR3: TGTGCCAGCAGCTTTAATCCAGAGACCCAGTACTTC. The full variable domain, rest sourced from reference TRBV5-4 and TRBJ2-5, is ETGVTQSPTHLIKTRGQQVTLRCSSQSGHNTVSWYQQALGQGPQFIFQYYREEENGRGNFPPRFSGLQFPNYSSELNVNALELDDSALYLCASSFNPETQYFGPGTRLLVL.

This clone came up once. The CDR3 region is CSGDRGGDTQYF. The DNA for the CDR3 is TGCAGCGGTGACAGGGGTGGGGATACGCAGTATTTT. The chain carries TRBV29-1 and TRBJ2-3; 8 positions agree with TRBD1. Germline CDR1 reads SQVTM; CDR2 reads ANQGSEA. The junction had 6 bases not matched to a gene; V was cut back by 7 bases and J by 6 bases. The CDR3 length is 12 residues.

This clone has a handful of counts. This chain joins TRBV6-1 and TRBJ2-2; D remains ambiguous. Per germline, CDR1 MNHNS and CDR2 SASEGT. With 2 bases removed from V and 5 bases from J, the gap between germline ends came to 9 bases. CDR3 length equals 14 residues. CDR3 nucleotides: TGTGCCAGCAGTGAAAGAGTAATAACCGGGGAGCTGTTTTTT. Translation gives CASSERVITGELFF.

The chain combines TRBV20-1 with TRBJ1-1; tentatively, D is TRBD1 (5 bases). The CDR3 extends over 11 amino acids. V was trimmed by 1 base and J by 7 bases, leaving 7 bases between them. In germline, CDR1 is DFQATT, CDR2 SNEGSKA (reference sequence). The CDR3 here is CSARGGGEAFF. The CDR3, as DNA: TGCAGTGCTAGAGGGGGCGGTGAAGCTTTCTTT.

The chain is built from TRBV5-5 and TRBJ2-5; D is unclear. The length of the CDR3 is 14 residues. Germline lookup yields CDR1 SGHKS and CDR2 YYEKEE (reference sequence). V was pared by 1 base and J by 2 bases, with 9 bases between. The CDR3 sequence: CASSLFGNQETQYF. The CDR3 DNA is TGTGCCAGCAGCTTGTTCGGTAATCAAGAGACCCAGTACTTC.

The chain uses TRBV6-6 and TRBJ1-2; perhaps TRBD1 as D (5 bases). The CDR3 loop spans 15 amino acids. Germline V gene data show CDR1 as MNHNY and CDR2 as SVGAGI (reference sequence). Trimming took off 3 bases at V and 7 bases at J, with 18 bases between the two ends. CDR3 sequence reads: CASSYGGELGSGYTF. The CDR3 DNA reads TGTGCCAGCAGTTATGGGGGGGAACTTGGGAGTGGCTACACCTTC.

This clone was found once. This sequence joins TRBV10-3 and TRBJ2-1; 10 bases agree with TRBD1. CDR1 is ENHRY, CDR2 SYGVKD, per germline. V trimming: 5 bases; J trimming: 1 base; junction bases outside the gene matches: 11. This CDR3 contains 18 residues. In DNA form, the CDR3 reads TGTGCCATCAGTCGCAACCCCGGGACAGGGGTTTCCTACAATGAGCAGTTCTTC. Translation: CAISRNPGTGVSYNEQFF.

The chain couples TRBV6-5 to TRBJ2-3; 7 bases are a match to TRBD2. From germline, CDR1 is MNHEY and CDR2 SVGAGI. After removal of 10 bases from V and 0 bases from J, the junction contained 10 bases not matched to a gene. CDR3 length: 15 amino acids. CDR3 in amino acids: CATSSGVTSTDTQYF. The CDR3 nucleotides read TGTGCCACCTCAAGCGGGGTAACTAGCACAGATACGCAGTATTTT.

Only a few counts were recorded for this clone. This chain connects TRBV5-1 to TRBJ2-1, with TRBD1 matching 8 bases. Germline V gene sequence: CDR1 SGHRS, CDR2 YFSETQ. V lost 4 bases to trimming and J lost 9 bases; unmatched junction nucleotides: 12. The CDR3 has 15 residues. The CDR3 spells CASSPGTGTRSEQFF. CDR3 nucleotide sequence: TGCGCCAGCAGCCCCGGGACAGGCACTAGGAGTGAGCAGTTCTTC.

The V and J genes are TRBV10-1 and TRBJ2-2; D not certain. V gave up 2 bases and J gave up 1 base, with 8 bases separating them. Germline-derived CDR1 and CDR2 are WNHNN and SYGVQD (reference sequence). The CDR3 covers 15 residues. The CDR3 region has the DNA TGCGCCAGCAGTGAGCGGTCGAAGAACACCGGGGAGCTGTTTTTT. This codes for CASSERSKNTGELFF.